These 11 T cell receptor beta chains were all obtained from the same sample, sequenced in a study of blood T cell repertoires in COVID-19. The method was immunoSEQ multiplex PCR; TCRdb's version includes in-frame clones alone and lacks a portion of them. Of 200,000 to 300,000 clones listed, approximately 88% are singletons. Material for sequencing was PBMCs or T cells enriched from blood (not recorded which). These receptors were taken from a woman aged 40 to 50 with acute COVID-19.

This clone has just a few counts. This rearrangement joins TRBV4-2 to TRBJ1-1, with D maybe TRBD1 (6 bases). V lost 1 base and J 4 bases, leaving 16 bases between the germline ends. Germline CDR1 LGHNA, CDR2 YNFKEQ. The CDR3 covers 16 residues. Here the CDR3 DNA reads TGTGCCAGCAGCCAAGTCGCCACAGGGATATTCACTGAAGCTTTCTTT. This encodes CASSQVATGIFTEAFF.

As regards this clone: A junction boundary mismatches the germline segment, possibly from a read error. This chain uses TRBV2 with TRBJ1-2; 11 nucleotides line up with TRBD1. Germline lookup yields CDR1 SNHLY and CDR2 FYNNEI. The CDR3 runs 16 residues. The CDR3, as DNA: TGTGCCAGCAGGGAAGGGACAGGGGGTACTTACTATGGCTACACCTTC. Amino acid sequence: CASREGTGGTYYGYTF.

In DNA form, the CDR3 reads TGTGCCAGCGCAGGGGGTATAGGTCAGCCCCAGCATTTT. Translated: CASAGGIGQPQHF. The V gene is TRBV2, the J gene TRBJ1-5; 7 bases agree with TRBD1. Unmatched junction bases numbered 7, after V lost 8 bases and J lost 6 bases. From germline, CDR1 is SNHLY and CDR2 FYNNEI. The CDR3 is made up of 13 amino acids.

The V gene is TRBV5-4, the J gene TRBJ2-5; 10 nucleotides line up with TRBD1. CDR3 length: 14 amino acids. Germline V gene data show CDR1 as SGHNT and CDR2 as YYREEE (reference sequence). The V gene end was trimmed by 5 bases and the J gene end by 3 bases; junction bases not matched to a gene: 4. The CDR3 DNA sequence: TGTGCCAGCAGACCCGGGACAGGGGAAGAGACCCAGTACTTC. It specifies CASRPGTGEETQYF.

This clone was seen once. This chain joins TRBV7-6 and TRBJ1-6; 11 bases line up with TRBD1. This CDR3 has 17 amino acids. V was clipped by 4 bases and J by 6 bases; unmatched bases: 8. CDR1 is SGHVS and CDR2 is FNYEAQ in the germline V gene. The CDR3: CASSSWTGGLLNSPLHF. DNA of the CDR3: TGTGCCAGCAGCTCATGGACAGGGGGCCTTCTTAATTCACCCCTCCACTTT.

The rearrangement uses TRBV5-8 and TRBJ1-1; the D gene is possibly TRBD1 (5 bases). The germline gives CDR1 SGHTS, CDR2 YDEGEE. V was shortened by 2 bases and J by 3 bases, with 11 bases between the two germline ends. The CDR3 covers 14 residues. The CDR3 DNA reads TGTGCCAGCAGCTTCACGGGGGAAGACACTGAAGCTTTCTTT. As protein: CASSFTGEDTEAFF.

CDR3 region: CASSLLGQGRQQTQYF. The CDR3 DNA follows: TGTGCCAGCAGCCTCCTCGGACAGGGGCGGCAACAGACCCAGTACTTC. This sequence joins TRBV7-9 and TRBJ2-5; TRBD1 matches at 9 bases. CDR1 and CDR2 from the germline V gene are SEHNR and FQNEAQ (reference sequence). This CDR3 has 16 amino acids. The trim removed 5 bases at V and 6 bases at J, leaving 13 bases unmatched.

This chain links TRBV15 with TRBJ2-1; 13 nucleotides line up with TRBD2. This CDR3 is built from 18 residues. V shed 1 base and J 6 bases; nucleotides not matched to a gene: 9. Germline V gene data show CDR1 as LNHNV and CDR2 as YYDKDF (reference sequence). CDR3 nucleotides: TGTGCCACCAGCAGAGCCGGTACCGGGACTAGCGGGATCAATGAGCAGTTCTTC. It yields the protein CATSRAGTGTSGINEQFF. The full variable domain, completed using reference TRBV15 and TRBJ2-1, is DAMVIQNPRYQVTQFGKPVTLSCSQTLNHNVMYWYQQKSSQAPKLLFHYYDKDFNNEADTPDNFQSRRPNTSFCFLDIRSPGLGDTAMYLCATSRAGTGTSGINEQFFGPGTRLTVL.

This rearrangement joins TRBV6-5 to TRBJ1-1; D call uncertain. The CDR3 is made up of 12 amino acids. Germline assignment: CDR1 MNHEY and CDR2 SVGAGI. Trimming took 2 bases from V and 4 from J, leaving 5 bases between them. The CDR3 spells CASSYPPTEAFF. For the CDR3, the DNA is TGTGCCAGCAGTTACCCTCCCACTGAAGCTTTCTTT.

The chain employs TRBV4-1 and TRBJ2-7; D possibly corresponds to TRBD2 (6 bases). The CDR3 totals 16 residues. V was trimmed by 0 bases and J by 1 base, leaving 13 bases between them. Germline CDR1 and CDR2: MGHRA and YSYEKL. The DNA of the CDR3 is TGCGCCAGCAGCCAAGAGGGGTCCGGGACTTCCTACGAGCAGTACTTC. Protein sequence: CASSQEGSGTSYEQYF.

The V gene is TRBV2, the J gene TRBJ2-7; D uncertain. Germline V gene data show CDR1 as SNHLY and CDR2 as FYNNEI. The CDR3 extends over 11 amino acids. V gave up 0 bases and J gave up 9 bases, with 6 bases separating them. Here the CDR3 reads CASSEATAQYV. Written as DNA, the CDR3 is TGTGCCAGCAGTGAAGCTACAGCGCAGTACGTC.